Following are 9 T cell receptor beta chains from one sample sequenced in a study of blood T cell repertoires in COVID-19. The assay was immunoSEQ multiplex PCR, and TCRdb's table has in-frame clones only and misses some. The sample consists of 60,000 to 80,000 clones, approximately 90% of them appearing once. Sequencing used peripheral blood. The source is a man between 60 and 75 years old with acute or convalescent COVID-19.

This chain joins TRBV12-3 or TRBV12-4 and TRBJ2-7; D remains ambiguous. The CDR3 covers 12 residues. Trimming removed 4 bases at V and 4 bases at J, with 8 bases between. The CDR3 sequence: CASSSPRYEQYF. The CDR3 bases are TGTGCCAGCAGTTCCCCCAGGTACGAGCAGTACTTC.

The chain has TRBV5-1 and TRBJ1-3; TRBD1 agrees at 7 bases. CDR3 length: 16 amino acids. Per the germline V gene, CDR1 is SGHRS and CDR2 is YFSETQ. Losses at the gene ends were 4 bases for V and 0 bases for J; bases not matched to a gene: 7. The CDR3 loop is CASSVDRAYSGNTIYF. The CDR3 nucleotides read TGCGCCAGCAGCGTCGACAGGGCTTACTCTGGAAACACCATATATTTT.

The DNA of the CDR3 is TGCGCCAGTTCTGTAGACGGCGGACAGCCTACTTCACCCCTCCACTTT. Translating gives CASSVDGGQPTSPLHF. This chain uses TRBV5-1 with TRBJ1-6; D is possibly TRBD1 (6 bases). CDR1 is SGHRS, CDR2 YFSETQ, per germline. Trimming removed 8 bases at V and 9 bases at J, with 24 bases between. This CDR3 has 16 residues.

The sample holds one count of this clone. V gene TRBV7-9 combines with J gene TRBJ2-3; the match to TRBD2 covers 13 bases. Germline CDR1 reads SEHNR; CDR2 reads FQNEAQ (reference sequence). J was trimmed by 4 bases and V by 5 bases; bases with no gene match: 6. This CDR3 has 16 residues. The DNA for the CDR3 is TGTGCCAGCAGCCCCGGACTAGCGGGGGCCGCAGATACGCAGTATTTT. It is translated as CASSPGLAGAADTQYF.

V usage is TRBV6-5 and J usage is TRBJ1-2; 7 positions agree with TRBD1. Germline V CDR1 and CDR2: MNHEY, SVGAGI. The CDR3 is 15 residues long. The V segment lost 5 bases and the J segment 4 bases; nucleotides outside the gene matches: 10. CDR3 sequence (DNA): TGTGCCAGCAGTCAGCGAGGGGGCCGGGTCTATGGCTACACCTTC. Its protein product is CASSQRGGRVYGYTF.

This clone occurred once. This chain joins TRBV5-6 and TRBJ2-2; 7 bases are a match to TRBD2. The V gene end was trimmed by 4 bases and the J gene end by 6 bases; junction bases not matched to a gene: 3. Germline CDR1 is SGHDT and CDR2 is YYEEEE. The CDR3 length is 13 residues. CDR3 bases: TGTGCCAGCAGCCGCACTAGCGCCGGGGAGCTGTTTTTT. Translated: CASSRTSAGELFF.

The rearrangement links TRBV6-5 to TRBJ2-2; the match to TRBD1 covers 7 bases. CDR1 is MNHEY, CDR2 SVGAGI, per germline. The CDR3 sequence is 15 residues long. After removal of 6 bases from V and 1 base from J, the junction contained 5 bases not matched to a gene. CDR3 DNA sequence: TGTGCCAGCAGACCCGGGACAGTGAACACCGGGGAGCTGTTTTTT. It encodes CASRPGTVNTGELFF.

The chain uses TRBV10-2 and TRBJ2-7, with D maybe TRBD1 (6 bases). CDR3 length: 14 amino acids. Deletions cut 0 bases from V and 4 bases from J, with 10 bases between. The germline gives CDR1 WSHSY, CDR2 SAAADI. CDR3 amino acids: CASSESGGGYEQYF. The CDR3 DNA follows: TGCGCCAGCAGTGAGTCAGGGGGTGGTTACGAGCAGTACTTC.

This chain connects TRBV7-9 to TRBJ1-3; 11 nucleotides agree with TRBD1. The CDR3 is 17 amino acids. The J segment lost 0 bases and the V segment lost 3 bases, leaving 4 bases of the junction unmatched. Germline CDR1 SEHNR, CDR2 FQNEAQ (reference sequence). The CDR3 coding sequence is TGTGCCAGCAGCTTTTCCGGGACAGGGGGCTCTGGAAACACCATATATTTT. Translation: CASSFSGTGGSGNTIYF.